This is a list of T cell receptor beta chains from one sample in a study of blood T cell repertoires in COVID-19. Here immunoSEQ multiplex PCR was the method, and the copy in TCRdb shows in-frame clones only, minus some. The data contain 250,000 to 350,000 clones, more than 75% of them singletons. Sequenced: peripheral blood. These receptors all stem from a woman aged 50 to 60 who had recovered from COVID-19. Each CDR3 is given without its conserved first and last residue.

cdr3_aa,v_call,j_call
ASSLTGGKGYT,TRBV19,TRBJ1-2
ASSLGGLAKSYEQY,TRBV5-6,TRBJ2-7
ATSSGVGTSSYEQY,TRBV15,TRBJ2-7
ASSLRTRRTANEQF,TRBV7-3,TRBJ2-1
ASSQGLNTEAF,TRBV2,TRBJ1-1
ASSLSVGRRDTQY,TRBV7-9,TRBJ2-3
ASSQRQGGETQY,TRBV4-1,TRBJ2-5
ASSNRRELF,TRBV6-5,TRBJ2-2
ATSGSRGQQNEKLF,TRBV24-1,TRBJ1-4
ASSHSSGTGGLSNQPQH,TRBV3-1/TRBV3-2,TRBJ1-5
ASSFGLAETQY,TRBV28,TRBJ2-5
AWKIGERNSPLH,TRBV30,TRBJ1-6
ATSDLEGSVSYEQY,TRBV24-1,TRBJ2-7
ASSFDRGYTEAF,TRBV5-4,TRBJ1-1
ASSLGGTSGSYADTQY,TRBV7-2,TRBJ2-3
ASSTERKQF,TRBV11-2,TRBJ2-1
ASSRRLAGGGITDTQY,TRBV2,TRBJ2-3
ASSPALAGGWPQY,TRBV7-2,TRBJ2-5
ASSVAGGAQY,TRBV9,TRBJ2-5
ASSANREGQPQH,TRBV6-2/TRBV6-3,TRBJ1-5
ASSEAHGNYEQY,TRBV6-1,TRBJ2-7
ASSLIGQGLDEQF,TRBV5-1,TRBJ2-1
AISLDRASTEAF,TRBV10-3,TRBJ1-1
SASNFRTGNRYEQY,TRBV20-1,TRBJ2-7
ATSDFDRSGDNEQF,TRBV24-1,TRBJ2-1
ASRKGGAGETQY,TRBV7-2,TRBJ2-5
ASSLGMRDEQF,TRBV12-3/TRBV12-4,TRBJ2-1
ASSIDARVNTEAF,TRBV19,TRBJ1-1
ASSQDIAVLYEQY,TRBV4-2,TRBJ2-7
ASSLQGVQNTEAF,TRBV5-1,TRBJ1-1
ASSPGVGLANQETQY,TRBV28,TRBJ2-5
ASSQSYRGNQPQH,TRBV4-3,TRBJ1-5
ASSSGLAGGRVNEQF,TRBV27,TRBJ2-1
ASSSGLWGEQY,TRBV28,TRBJ2-7
ASSLAAGDTEAF,TRBV7-2,TRBJ1-1
ASSGSGIYEQY,TRBV5-6,TRBJ2-7
ASSPRTSGRPSYNEQF,TRBV19,TRBJ2-1
AWSVTRTGGGSEAF,TRBV30,TRBJ1-1
AWGGGGPYEQY,TRBV30,TRBJ2-7
ASSFNRDYSYEQY,TRBV27,TRBJ2-7
ASSHVSGGKDTQY,TRBV4-3,TRBJ2-3
ASSEHTGGSPLH,TRBV6-5,TRBJ1-6
ASSSSGHLSYEQY,TRBV28,TRBJ2-7
AISLDRANGYT,TRBV10-3,TRBJ1-2
ASIATGMVQPQH,TRBV19,TRBJ1-5
ASSLVAGEFDYGYT,TRBV7-8,TRBJ1-2
ASSSLPQRPPVGGGEAF,TRBV7-9,TRBJ1-1
ASSQARSYNEQF,TRBV3-1/TRBV3-2,TRBJ2-1
ATSGRGALTDTQY,TRBV15,TRBJ2-3
AWSVPVTGGLNEQF,TRBV30,TRBJ2-1
ASSRNLGGEKLF,TRBV6-5,TRBJ1-4
ASNQQGSRYNEQF,TRBV4-1,TRBJ2-1
ASSLLGHVVGETQY,TRBV7-6,TRBJ2-5
ASSPTQGTEAF,TRBV12-3/TRBV12-4,TRBJ1-1